This is a list of T cell receptor beta chains from one sample in a study of cytomegalovirus exposure and HLA in healthy donors. The data were produced by immunoSEQ multiplex PCR, yet TCRdb's version contains in-frame clones alone and is incomplete. Among 150,000 to 200,000 clones listed, over 75% were seen once. Sequenced: PBMCs. Receptors originate from a man between 18 and 29 years old in good health and CMV-seropositive. Each CDR3 is given with its conserved first and last residue. Each record gives: clone size, D gene, CDR3 length, J gene, V gene, CDR3 DNA, CDR3 protein. A D gene is named only where the DNA matches it firmly. Only part of the rows carry a size: once, few, many, or a class if the clone is expanded.

NA,TRBD1,16,TRBJ1-2,TRBV4-1,TGCGCCAGCAGCCAAGAGGCGAGGACAGGGGGTCGCGGCTGCACCTTC,CASSQEARTGGRGCTF
NA,TRBD1,18,TRBJ1-2,TRBV5-6,TGTGCCAGCAGCTTACAGTGGGACAGGGGGCGTGGAGGCGATGGCTACACCTTC,CASSLQWDRGRGGDGYTF
NA,NA,15,TRBJ2-7,TRBV5-4,TGTGCCAGCAGCGGGATAGGACGGGAAGGGCTCGAGCAGTACTTC,CASSGIGREGLEQYF
NA,TRBD1,16,TRBJ2-7,TRBV7-7,TGTGCCAGCAGCCCATTCCAAAGGGACAGGTCCTACGAGCAGTACTTC,CASSPFQRDRSYEQYF
NA,TRBD2,18,TRBJ2-3,TRBV9,TGTGCCAGCAGCCACGGGGTAGCGGGGGCCGCTAGCACAGATACGCAGTATTTT,CASSHGVAGAASTDTQYF
NA,TRBD1,19,TRBJ1-1,TRBV30,TGTGCCTGGAAGAGGGGAAGGACGACAGGGGAGGGAATGAACACTGAAGCTTTCTTT,CAWKRGRTTGEGMNTEAFF
NA,TRBD1,13,TRBJ1-2,TRBV6-5,TGTGCCAGCAGTTTTCAGACAGGGAATGGCTACACCTTC,CASSFQTGNGYTF
NA,TRBD2,13,TRBJ2-5,TRBV5-1,TGCGCCAGCAGCCCGAGCGGGGAAGAGACCCAGTACTTC,CASSPSGEETQYF
NA,TRBD2,17,TRBJ2-1,TRBV2,TGTGCCAGCAGTAAGGGATTAGCGGGGGGCGACCACAATGAGCAGTTCTTC,CASSKGLAGGDHNEQFF
NA,NA,9,TRBJ1-2,TRBV6-6,TGTGCCAGCAGTTATCTCTACACCTTC,CASSYLYTF
NA,TRBD1,13,TRBJ1-1,TRBV2,TGTGCCAGCAGTCTACAGGGGGACACTGAAGCTTTCTTT,CASSLQGDTEAFF
NA,NA,15,TRBJ1-3,TRBV5-4,TGTGCCAGCAGCTTGAACACACCATCTGGAAACACCATATATTTT,CASSLNTPSGNTIYF
NA,TRBD1,17,TRBJ1-2,TRBV9,TGTGCCAGCAGCGTTGGCGACAGGGCAAGAACTAACTATGGCTACACCTTC,CASSVGDRARTNYGYTF
NA,TRBD1,16,TRBJ2-1,TRBV28,TGTGCCAGCAGTTTTACCGGACAGGACGTGTGGGATGAGCAGTTCTTC,CASSFTGQDVWDEQFF
once,TRBD1,14,TRBJ1-4,TRBV30,TGTGCCTGCCCACTGGACAGGCGCGGGGAAAAACTGTTTTTT,CACPLDRRGEKLFF
few,NA,14,TRBJ1-5,TRBV5-1,TGCGCCAGCAGCCCCGGGATCGGCAATCAGCCCCAGCATTTT,CASSPGIGNQPQHF
NA,TRBD1,18,TRBJ2-6,TRBV5-1,TGCGCCAGCAGCTTACCCGGGACAGTTCCTCCCGGGGCCAACGTCCTGACTTTC,CASSLPGTVPPGANVLTF
NA,NA,15,TRBJ1-1,TRBV11-2,TGTGCCAGCAGCTTAAGGATGCAGGGGAACACTGAAGCTTTCTTT,CASSLRMQGNTEAFF
NA,NA,14,TRBJ1-2,TRBV19,TGTGCCAGTAGTAATGTGGGAGGCGGCTATGGCTACACCTTC,CASSNVGGGYGYTF
NA,TRBD2,15,TRBJ2-1,TRBV5-1,TGCGCCAGCAGCTTTACTAGCGGGGACTACAATGAGCAGTTCTTC,CASSFTSGDYNEQFF
NA,TRBD1,15,TRBJ2-3,TRBV11-2,TGTGCCAGCAGCTCCGGACAGGGGAGGGAGGGTACGCAGTATTTT,CASSSGQGREGTQYF
NA,TRBD2,16,TRBJ2-3,TRBV5-1,TGCGCCAGCAGCCCCGGGGTAGCGGGGGGCACAGATACGCAGTATTTT,CASSPGVAGGTDTQYF
NA,NA,16,TRBJ2-6,TRBV27,TGTGCCAGCAGTTTACTCCAGATATCTGGGGCCCACGTCCTGACTTTC,CASSLLQISGAHVLTF
NA,TRBD1,18,TRBJ2-5,TRBV2,TGTGCCAGCAGTGAAGCTCAGAACGAGCGGACAGGGATGAGGGAGCAGTACTTC,CASSEAQNERTGMREQYF
NA,NA,15,TRBJ1-3,TRBV7-2,TGTGCCAGCAGCCCACAGATTAGCTCTGGAAACACCATATATTTT,CASSPQISSGNTIYF
few,NA,12,TRBJ1-2,TRBV6-6,TGTGCCAGCAGTTACGTCGGGGGAGGCTACACCTTC,CASSYVGGGYTF